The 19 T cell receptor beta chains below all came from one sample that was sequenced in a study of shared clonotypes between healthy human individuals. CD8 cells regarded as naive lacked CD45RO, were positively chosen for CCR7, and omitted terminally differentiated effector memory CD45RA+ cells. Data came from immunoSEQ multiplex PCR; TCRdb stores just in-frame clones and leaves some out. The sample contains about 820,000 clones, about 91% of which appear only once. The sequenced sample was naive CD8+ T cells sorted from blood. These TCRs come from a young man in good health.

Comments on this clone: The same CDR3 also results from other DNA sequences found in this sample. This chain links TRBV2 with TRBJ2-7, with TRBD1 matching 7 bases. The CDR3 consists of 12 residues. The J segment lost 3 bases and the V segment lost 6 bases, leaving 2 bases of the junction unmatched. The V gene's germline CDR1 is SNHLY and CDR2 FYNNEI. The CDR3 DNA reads TGTGCCAGCAGAGGGGGCATCTACGAGCAGTACTTC. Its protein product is CASRGGIYEQYF.

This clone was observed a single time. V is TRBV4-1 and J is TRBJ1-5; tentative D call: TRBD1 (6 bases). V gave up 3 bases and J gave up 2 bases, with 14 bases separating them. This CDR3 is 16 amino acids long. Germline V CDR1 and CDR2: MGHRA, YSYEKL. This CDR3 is CASSHYGEGGNQPQHF. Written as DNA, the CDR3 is TGCGCCAGCAGCCACTACGGGGAGGGGGGCAATCAGCCCCAGCATTTT.

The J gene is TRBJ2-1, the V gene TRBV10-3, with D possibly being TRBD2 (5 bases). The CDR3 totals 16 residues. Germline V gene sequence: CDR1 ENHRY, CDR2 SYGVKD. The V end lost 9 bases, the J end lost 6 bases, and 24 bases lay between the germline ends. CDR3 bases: TGTGCCATACGATACTCTCGGGATACCACTTTCAATGAGCAGTTCTTC. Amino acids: CAIRYSRDTTFNEQFF.

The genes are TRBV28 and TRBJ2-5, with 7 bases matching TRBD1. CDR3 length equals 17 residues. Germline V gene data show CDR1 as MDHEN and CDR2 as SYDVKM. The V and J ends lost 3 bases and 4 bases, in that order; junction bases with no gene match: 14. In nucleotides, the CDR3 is TGTGCCAGCAGTTTCTTCCTAGGGGACAGACTTTTAGAGACCCAGTACTTC. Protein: CASSFFLGDRLLETQYF.

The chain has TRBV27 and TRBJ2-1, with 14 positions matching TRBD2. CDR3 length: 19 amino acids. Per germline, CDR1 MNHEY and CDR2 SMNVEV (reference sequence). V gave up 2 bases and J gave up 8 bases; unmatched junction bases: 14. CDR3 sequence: CASSLRIPGLAGVLDEQFF. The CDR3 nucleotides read TGTGCCAGCAGTTTACGGATTCCGGGACTAGCGGGAGTGTTGGATGAGCAGTTCTTC.

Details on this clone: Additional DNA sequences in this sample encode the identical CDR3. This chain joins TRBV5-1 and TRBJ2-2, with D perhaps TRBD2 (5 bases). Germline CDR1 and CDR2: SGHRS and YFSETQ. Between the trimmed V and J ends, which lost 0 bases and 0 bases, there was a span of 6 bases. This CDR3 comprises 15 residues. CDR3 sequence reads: CASSLGLTNTGELFF. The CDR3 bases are TGCGCCAGCAGCTTGGGACTAACGAACACCGGGGAGCTGTTTTTT. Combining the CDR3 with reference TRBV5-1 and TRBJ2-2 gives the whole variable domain KAGVTQTPRYLIKTRGQQVTLSCSPISGHRSVSWYQQTPGQGLQFLFEYFSETQRNKGNFPGRFSGRQFSNSRSEMNVSTLELGDSALYLCASSLGLTNTGELFFGEGSRLTVL.

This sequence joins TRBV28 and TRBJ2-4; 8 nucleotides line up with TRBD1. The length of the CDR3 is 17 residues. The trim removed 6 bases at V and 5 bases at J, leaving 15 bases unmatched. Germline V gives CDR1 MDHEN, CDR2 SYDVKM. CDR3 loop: CASSVKPGQEPQNIQYF. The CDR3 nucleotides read TGTGCCAGCAGCGTTAAACCGGGACAGGAACCACAAAACATTCAGTACTTC.

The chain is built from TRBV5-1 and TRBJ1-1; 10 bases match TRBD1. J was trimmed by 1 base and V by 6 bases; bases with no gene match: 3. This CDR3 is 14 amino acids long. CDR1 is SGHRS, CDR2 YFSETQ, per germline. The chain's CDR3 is CASTRDRGNTEAFF. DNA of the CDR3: TGCGCCAGCACTCGGGACAGGGGGAACACTGAAGCTTTCTTT.

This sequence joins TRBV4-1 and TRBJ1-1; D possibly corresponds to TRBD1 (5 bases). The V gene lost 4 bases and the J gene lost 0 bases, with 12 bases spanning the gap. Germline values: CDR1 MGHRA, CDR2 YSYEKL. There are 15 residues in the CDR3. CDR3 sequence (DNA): TGCGCCAGCAGCCCCGGGGGGGGGATGAACACTGAAGCTTTCTTT. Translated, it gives CASSPGGGMNTEAFF.

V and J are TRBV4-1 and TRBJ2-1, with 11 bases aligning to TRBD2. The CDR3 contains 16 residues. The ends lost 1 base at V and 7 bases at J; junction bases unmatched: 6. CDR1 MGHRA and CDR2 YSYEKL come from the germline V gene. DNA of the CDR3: TGCGCCAGCAGCCAAGGTACTAGCGGGAGTAGGAATGAGCAGTTCTTC. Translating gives CASSQGTSGSRNEQFF.

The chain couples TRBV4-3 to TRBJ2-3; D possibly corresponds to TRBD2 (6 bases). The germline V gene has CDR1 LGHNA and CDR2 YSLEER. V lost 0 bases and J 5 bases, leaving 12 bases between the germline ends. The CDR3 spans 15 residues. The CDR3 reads CASSQDRGFRDTQYF. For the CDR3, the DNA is TGCGCCAGCAGCCAAGATCGGGGGTTTCGAGATACGCAGTATTTT.

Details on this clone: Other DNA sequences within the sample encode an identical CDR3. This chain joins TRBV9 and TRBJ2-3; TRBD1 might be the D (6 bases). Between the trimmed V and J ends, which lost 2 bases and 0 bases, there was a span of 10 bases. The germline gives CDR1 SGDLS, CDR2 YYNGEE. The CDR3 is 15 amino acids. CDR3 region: CASSVGTSSTDTQYF. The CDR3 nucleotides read TGTGCCAGCAGCGTCGGGACATCTAGCACAGATACGCAGTATTTT.

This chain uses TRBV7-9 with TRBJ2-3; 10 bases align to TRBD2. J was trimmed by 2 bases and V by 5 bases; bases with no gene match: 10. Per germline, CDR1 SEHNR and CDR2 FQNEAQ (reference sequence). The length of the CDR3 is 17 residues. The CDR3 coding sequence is TGTGCCAGCAGCCCTCCCCTAGCGGGAGAGAACACAGATACGCAGTATTTT. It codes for CASSPPLAGENTDTQYF.

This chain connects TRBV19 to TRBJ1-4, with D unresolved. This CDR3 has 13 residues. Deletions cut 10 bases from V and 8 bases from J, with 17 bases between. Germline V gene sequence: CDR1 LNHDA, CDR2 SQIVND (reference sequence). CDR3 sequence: CATSGNPREKLFF. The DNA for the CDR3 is TGTGCCACCTCCGGGAACCCGCGAGAAAAACTGTTTTTT.

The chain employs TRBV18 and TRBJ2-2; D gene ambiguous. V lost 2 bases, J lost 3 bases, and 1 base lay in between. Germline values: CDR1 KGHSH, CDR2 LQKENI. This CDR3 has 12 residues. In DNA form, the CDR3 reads TGTGCCAGCTCACCAGACACCGGGGAGCTGTTTTTT. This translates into CASSPDTGELFF.

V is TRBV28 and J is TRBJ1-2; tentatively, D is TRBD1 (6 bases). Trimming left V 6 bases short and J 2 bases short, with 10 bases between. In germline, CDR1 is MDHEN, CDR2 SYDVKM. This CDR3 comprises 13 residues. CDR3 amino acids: CASSFRGNYGYTF. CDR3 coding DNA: TGTGCCAGCAGCTTTAGGGGGAACTATGGCTACACCTTC.

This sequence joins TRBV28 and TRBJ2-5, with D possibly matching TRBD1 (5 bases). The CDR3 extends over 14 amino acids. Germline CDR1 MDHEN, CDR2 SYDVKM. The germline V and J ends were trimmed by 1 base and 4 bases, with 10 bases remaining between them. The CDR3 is CASSLFRGGETQYF. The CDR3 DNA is TGTGCCAGCAGTTTATTTAGGGGTGGAGAGACCCAGTACTTC.

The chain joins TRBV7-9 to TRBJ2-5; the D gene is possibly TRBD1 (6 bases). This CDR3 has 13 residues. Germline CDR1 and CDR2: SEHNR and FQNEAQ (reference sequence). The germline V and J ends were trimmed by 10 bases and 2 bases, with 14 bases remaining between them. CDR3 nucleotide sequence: TGTGCCACCGGTAAGGGGGATCAAGAGACCCAGTACTTC. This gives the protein CATGKGDQETQYF.

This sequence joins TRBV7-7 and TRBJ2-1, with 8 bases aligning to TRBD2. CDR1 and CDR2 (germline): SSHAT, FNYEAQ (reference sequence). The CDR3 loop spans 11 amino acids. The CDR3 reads CASGIGDEQFF. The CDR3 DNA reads TGTGCTAGCGGGATCGGCGATGAGCAGTTCTTC.